This TCR beta chain originates from a study of blood T cell repertoires in COVID-19. Study information: Material from acute and convalescent COVID-19 was sourced from the United States, Italy and Spain. In each case, the material was cDNA or gDNA derived from T cells, B-cell-depleted T cells, or PBMCs.

The authors' processing: The assay estimated nucleated cells by amplifying reference gene primers. Clones were sequenced by immunoSEQ multiplex PCR, and TCRdb holds only the in-frame ones, with some missing. V and J calls and clone size follow that table, whereas D and trimming were derived from the DNA. The sample yields roughly 250,000 clones, approximately 87% seen once. Seattle's cohort entered during active infection and was followed longitudinally. This CDR3 has 15 amino acids. The V and J ends lost 2 bases and 2 bases respectively, with 9 bases between them. CDR1 is LNHDA, CDR2 SQIVND, per germline (reference sequence).

V and J are TRBV19 and TRBJ1-4, with a weak D call TRBD1 (5 bases). The sequenced sample was peripheral blood. This sequence was found in a young woman with COVID-19, enrolled during active disease. The CDR3: CASSIKGYTNEKLFF. Written as DNA, the CDR3 is TGTGCCAGTAGTATAAAGGGGTACACTAATGAAAAACTGTTTTTT.